The entry below describes one T cell receptor (beta chain). This sample is part of a study of blood T cell repertoires in COVID-19. This table comes from immunoSEQ multiplex PCR, and its TCRdb copy is limited to in-frame clones, with some not included. The profile shows 88,000 or so clones, about 85% of them singletons. Germline-derived CDR1 and CDR2 are SQVTM and ANQGSEA. Between the trimmed V and J ends, which lost 6 bases and 2 bases, there was a span of 13 bases. The length of the CDR3 is 13 residues. The rearrangement joins TRBV29-1 to TRBJ1-1, with a weak D call TRBD1 (6 bases). The TCR comes from a man in his 60s with acute or convalescent COVID-19. The sequenced material came from peripheral blood. The CDR3 sequence: CSVGSQGNTEAFF. DNA of the CDR3: TGCAGCGTGGGTTCACAGGGTAACACTGAAGCTTTCTTT.